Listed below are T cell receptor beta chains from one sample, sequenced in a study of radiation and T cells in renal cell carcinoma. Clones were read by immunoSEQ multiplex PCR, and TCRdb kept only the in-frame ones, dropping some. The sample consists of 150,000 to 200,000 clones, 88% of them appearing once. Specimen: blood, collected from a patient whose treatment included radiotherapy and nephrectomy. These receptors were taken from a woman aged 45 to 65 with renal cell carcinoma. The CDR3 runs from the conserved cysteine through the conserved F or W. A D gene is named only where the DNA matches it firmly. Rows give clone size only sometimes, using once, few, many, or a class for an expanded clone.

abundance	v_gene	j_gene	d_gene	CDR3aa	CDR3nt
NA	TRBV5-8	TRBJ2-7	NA	CASSHLTQAVSSYEQYF	TGTGCCAGCAGCCACCTAACGCAGGCGGTGAGCTCCTACGAGCAGTACTTC
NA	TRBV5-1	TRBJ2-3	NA	CASSTGDSTDTQYF	TGCGCCAGCAGCACGGGGGACAGCACAGATACGCAGTATTTT
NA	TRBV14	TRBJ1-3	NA	CASSQETVGNTIYF	TGTGCCAGCAGCCAAGAGACAGTTGGAAACACCATATATTTT
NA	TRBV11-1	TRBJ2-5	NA	CASSLDSSLGETQYF	TGTGCCAGCAGCTTAGATTCTAGCCTCGGAGAGACCCAGTACTTC
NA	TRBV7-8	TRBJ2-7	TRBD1	CASSRLTGRSYEQYF	TGTGCCAGCAGCCGCCTGACAGGGCGCTCCTACGAGCAGTACTTC
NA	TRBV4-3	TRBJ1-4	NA	CASSSDLGLTNEKLFF	TGCGCCAGCAGCTCTGACTTGGGGCTCACTAATGAAAAACTGTTTTTT
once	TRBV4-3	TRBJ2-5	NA	CASSQGVGETQYF	TGCGCCAGCAGCCAAGGGGTCGGAGAGACCCAGTACTTC
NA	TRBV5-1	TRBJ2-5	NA	CASSLEQETQYF	TGCGCCAGCAGCTTGGAACAAGAGACCCAGTACTTC
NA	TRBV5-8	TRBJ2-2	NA	CASGRGTGELFF	TGTGCCAGCGGCAGGGGCACCGGGGAGCTGTTTTTT
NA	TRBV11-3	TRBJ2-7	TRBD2	CASSFSGTSGGMDEQYF	TGTGCCAGCAGCTTTTCGGGGACTAGCGGGGGGATGGACGAGCAGTACTTC
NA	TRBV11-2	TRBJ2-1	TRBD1	CASSLDRVVHNEQFF	TGTGCCAGCAGCCTGGACAGGGTAGTCCATAATGAGCAGTTCTTC
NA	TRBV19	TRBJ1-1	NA	CASSIVTGGDTEAFF	TGTGCCAGTAGTATAGTAACGGGTGGCGACACTGAAGCTTTCTTT
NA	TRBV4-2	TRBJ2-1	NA	CASSPRGDEQFF	TGTGCCAGCAGCCCGAGGGGGGATGAGCAGTTCTTC
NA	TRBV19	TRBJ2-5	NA	CASSIRDNQETQYF	TGTGCCAGTAGTATACGGGACAACCAAGAGACCCAGTACTTC
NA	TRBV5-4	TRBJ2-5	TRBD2	CASSFRGGQETQYF	TGTGCCAGCAGCTTCCGGGGGGGGCAAGAGACCCAGTACTTC
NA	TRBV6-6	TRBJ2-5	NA	CASSYPMAGQETQYF	TGTGCCAGCAGTTACCCGATGGCGGGGCAAGAGACCCAGTACTTC
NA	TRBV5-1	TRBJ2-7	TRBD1	CASSSAPGQDYEQYF	TGCGCCAGCAGCTCAGCACCGGGACAGGACTACGAGCAGTACTTC
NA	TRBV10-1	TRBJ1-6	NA	CASSESGVRGSPLHF	TGCGCCAGCAGTGAGAGTGGGGTAAGGGGTTCACCCCTCCACTTT
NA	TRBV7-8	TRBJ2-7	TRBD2	CASSAQLALEQYF	TGTGCCAGCAGCGCCCAACTAGCGCTCGAGCAGTACTTC
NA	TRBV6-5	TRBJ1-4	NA	CASSEGGKLFF	TGTGCCAGCAGTGAGGGCGGGAAACTGTTTTTT
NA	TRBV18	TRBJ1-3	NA	CASSLYSGNTIYF	TGTGCCAGCTCTCTCTACTCTGGAAACACCATATATTTT
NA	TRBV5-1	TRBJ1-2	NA	CASSPSGVLRGNYGYTF	TGCGCCAGCAGCCCCTCCGGGGTTCTACGAGGGAACTATGGCTACACCTTC
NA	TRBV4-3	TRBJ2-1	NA	CASSQPKAVRSYNEQFF	TGCGCCAGCAGCCAACCTAAAGCGGTCCGCTCCTACAATGAGCAGTTCTTC
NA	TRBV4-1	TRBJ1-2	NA	CASSPLGYGYTF	TGCGCCAGCAGCCCCCTTGGCTATGGCTACACCTTC
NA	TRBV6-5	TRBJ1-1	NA	CASNLVRAVSTEAFF	TGTGCCAGCAACCTGGTTCGGGCCGTTAGCACTGAAGCTTTCTTT
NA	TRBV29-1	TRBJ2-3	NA	CSVVPRQGLSDTQYF	TGCAGCGTTGTCCCGAGGCAGGGGTTATCAGATACGCAGTATTTT
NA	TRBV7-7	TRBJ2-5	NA	CASSPDTQETQYF	TGTGCTAGCAGCCCCGACACCCAAGAGACCCAGTACTTC
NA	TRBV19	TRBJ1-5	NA	CASSGSNQPQHF	TGTGCCAGTAGTGGTTCTAATCAGCCCCAGCATTTT
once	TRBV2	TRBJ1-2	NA	CASTGNLNYGYTF	TGTGCCAGCACTGGCAACCTTAACTATGGCTACACCTTC